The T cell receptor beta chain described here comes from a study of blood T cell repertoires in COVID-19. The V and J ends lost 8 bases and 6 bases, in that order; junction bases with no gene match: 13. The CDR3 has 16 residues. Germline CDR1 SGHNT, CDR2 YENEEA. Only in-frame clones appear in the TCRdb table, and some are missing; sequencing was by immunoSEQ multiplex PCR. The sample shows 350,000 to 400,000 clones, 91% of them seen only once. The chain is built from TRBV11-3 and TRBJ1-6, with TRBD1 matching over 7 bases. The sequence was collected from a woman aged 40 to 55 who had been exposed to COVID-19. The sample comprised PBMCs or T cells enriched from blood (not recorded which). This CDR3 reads CASRQNSGTANSPLHF. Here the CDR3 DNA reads TGTGCCAGCCGCCAAAACTCCGGGACAGCTAATTCACCCCTCCACTTT.